Below, one T cell receptor (beta chain) is given with its context. The data originate from a study of pediatric ulcerative colitis. Method: immunoSEQ multiplex PCR; TCRdb's copy keeps in-frame clones and lacks some. The data hold 12,000 to 15,000 clones, with more than 80% observed a single time. The ends lost 5 bases at V and 0 bases at J; junction bases unmatched: 10. This CDR3 comprises 17 residues. Germline-derived CDR1 and CDR2 are LNHDA and SQIVND (reference sequence). The diagnostic colonoscopy in ulcerative colitis patients preceded any immunosuppressive treatment. V gene TRBV19 combines with J gene TRBJ2-4; 7 nucleotides match TRBD2. The origin of this receptor is a boy aged 5-17 years with moderate ulcerative colitis. Material: blood. CDR3 sequence: CASSPALGGIAKNIQYF. CDR3 bases: TGTGCCAGTAGTCCCGCCCTGGGGGGGATAGCCAAAAACATTCAGTACTTC.